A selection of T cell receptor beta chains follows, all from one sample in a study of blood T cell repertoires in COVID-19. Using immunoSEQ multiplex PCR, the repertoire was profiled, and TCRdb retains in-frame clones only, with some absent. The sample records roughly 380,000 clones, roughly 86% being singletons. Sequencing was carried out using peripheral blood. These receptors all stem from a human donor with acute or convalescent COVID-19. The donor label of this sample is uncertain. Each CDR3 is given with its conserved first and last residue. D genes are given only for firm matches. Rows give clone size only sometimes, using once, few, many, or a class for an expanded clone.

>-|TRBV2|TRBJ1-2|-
TGTGCCAGCAGCCCCGTGGGAGTTAGTCATGGCTACACCTTC
CASSPVGVSHGYTF
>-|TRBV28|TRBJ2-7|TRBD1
TGTGCCAGCAGAAGACAGGGGGACTCCTACGAGCAGTACTTC
CASRRQGDSYEQYF
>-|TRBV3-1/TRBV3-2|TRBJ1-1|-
TGTGCCAGCAGCCCCGGGCCTACCCCGGGGGGCACTGAAGCTTTCTTT
CASSPGPTPGGTEAFF
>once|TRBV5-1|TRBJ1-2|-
TGCGCCAGCAGCCCGGCGGACAGCTATGGCTACACCTTC
CASSPADSYGYTF
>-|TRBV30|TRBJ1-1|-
TGTGCCTGGACCAAGGGGGTGTTGAACACTGAAGCTTTCTTT
CAWTKGVLNTEAFF
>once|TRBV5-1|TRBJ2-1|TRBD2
TGCGCCAGCAGCTTGACGGCTAGCGGGGGAAATGAGCAGTTCTTC
CASSLTASGGNEQFF
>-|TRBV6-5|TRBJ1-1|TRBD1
TGTGCCAGCAGTTACATGGGACAGGGGTACAAAGCTTTCTTT
CASSYMGQGYKAFF
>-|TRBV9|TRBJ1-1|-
TGTGCCAGCAGCGTAGTCGGGTGGAGCACTGAAGCTTTCTTT
CASSVVGWSTEAFF
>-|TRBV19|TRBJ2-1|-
TGTGCCACCCGTAGGGGGGGAAACTACAATGAGCAGTTCTTC
CATRRGGNYNEQFF
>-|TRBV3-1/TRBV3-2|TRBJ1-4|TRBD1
TGTGCCAGCAGCCGCTCCGACAGGGGCTTCTTTAATGAAAAACTGTTTTTT
CASSRSDRGFFNEKLFF
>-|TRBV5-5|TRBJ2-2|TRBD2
TGTGCCAGCAGCCCGGGACTAGCGGGGGGAGAACTCCGGGAGCTGTTTTTT
CASSPGLAGGELRELFF
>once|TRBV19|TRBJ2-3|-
TGTGCCAGTAGTATAGCCGGGAGTTTTTTCACAGATACGCAGTATTTT
CASSIAGSFFTDTQYF
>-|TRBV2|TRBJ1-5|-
TGTGCCAGCAGTCGGGACAATTTTAGCAATCAGCCCCAGCATTTT
CASSRDNFSNQPQHF
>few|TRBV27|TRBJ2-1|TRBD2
TGTGCCAGCACCACCGGGCTAGCGGGAGAGTCCGCTGAGCAGTTCTTC
CASTTGLAGESAEQFF
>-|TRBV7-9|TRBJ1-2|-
TGTGCCAGCAGCTTAGAGCCCCGGGAACGGGGCTACACCTTC
CASSLEPRERGYTF
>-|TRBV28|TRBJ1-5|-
TGTGCCAGCAGTTTGCCAGACTCAAGCAATCAGCCCCAGCATTTT
CASSLPDSSNQPQHF
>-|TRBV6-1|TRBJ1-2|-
TGTGCCAGCAGTGACGGAGGGTCGAAGGATGGCTACACCTTC
CASSDGGSKDGYTF
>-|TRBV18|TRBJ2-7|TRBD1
TGTGCCAGCTCACCCGTGACAGGGGCCTATGGCGAGCAGTACTTC
CASSPVTGAYGEQYF
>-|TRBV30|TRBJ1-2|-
TGTGCCTGGAGTGTAGGTCTTCCAGGTGGCTACACCTTC
CAWSVGLPGGYTF
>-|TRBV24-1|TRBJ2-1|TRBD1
TGTGCCACCAGTGATTTGCGGGACAGGGGAAATGAGCAGTTCTTC
CATSDLRDRGNEQFF
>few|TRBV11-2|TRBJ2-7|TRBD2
TGTGCCAGCAGTTTAATCGGGACTAGCGGGAGCGAGCAGTACTTC
CASSLIGTSGSEQYF
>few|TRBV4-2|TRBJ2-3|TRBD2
TGTGCCAGCAGCCGGGACTACGGGTCCTCAGATACGCAGTATTTT
CASSRDYGSSDTQYF
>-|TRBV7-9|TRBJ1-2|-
TGTGCCAGCAGCTTAGGTCGCGGGCAGAGCTATGATGGCTACACCTTC
CASSLGRGQSYDGYTF
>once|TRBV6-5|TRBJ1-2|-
TGTGCCAGCCGGGGGGATCTTTTCGGTTCCTTC
CASRGDLFGSF
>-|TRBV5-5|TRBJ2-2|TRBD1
TGTGCCAGCAGCTTGTACAGGGGCCCCACCGGGGAGCTGTTTTTT
CASSLYRGPTGELFF
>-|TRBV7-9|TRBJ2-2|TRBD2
TGTGCCAGCAGCTTGGGGGGGACGACCGGGGAGCTGTTTTTT
CASSLGGTTGELFF
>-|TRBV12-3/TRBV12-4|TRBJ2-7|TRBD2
TGTGCCAGCAGGGTAGCGGGAGTGGGAGAGCAGTACTTC
CASRVAGVGEQYF
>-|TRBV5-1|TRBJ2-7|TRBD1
TGCGCCAGCAGTTCGACAGGGGTATACGAGCAGTACTTC
CASSSTGVYEQYF
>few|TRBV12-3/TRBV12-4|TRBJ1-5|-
TGTGCCAGCCGGGGGAGTGGCAATCAGCCCCAGCATTTT
CASRGSGNQPQHF
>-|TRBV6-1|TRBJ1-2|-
TGTGCCAGCAGTGAACTCGGGAGTCCCTATGGCTACACCTTC
CASSELGSPYGYTF
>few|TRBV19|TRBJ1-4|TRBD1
TGTGCCAGTAGACGGGACAGACTTAATGAAAAACTGTTTTTT
CASRRDRLNEKLFF
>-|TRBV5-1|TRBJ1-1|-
TGCGCCAGCAGCTTGGGGACAGCCACTGAAGCTTTCTTT
CASSLGTATEAFF
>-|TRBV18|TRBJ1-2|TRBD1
TGTGCCAGCTCACCGTACTACGAACAGGGGGCAGGTGGCTACACCTTC
CASSPYYEQGAGGYTF
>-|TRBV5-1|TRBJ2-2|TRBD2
TGCGCCAGCAGAGACCGGCTAGCGGGAGGGTTAAGCGGGGAGCTGTTTTTT
CASRDRLAGGLSGELFF
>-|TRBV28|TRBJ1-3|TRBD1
TGTGCCAGCAGTCCCCGGGACAGCACGTTGAACTCTGGAAACACCATATATTTT
CASSPRDSTLNSGNTIYF
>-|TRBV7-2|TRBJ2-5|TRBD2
TGTGCCAGCAGCTACGTAGCGGGGCAAGAGACCCAGTACTTC
CASSYVAGQETQYF
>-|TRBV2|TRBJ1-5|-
TGTGCCAGCAGTGGATGGAGAGAAACCCTTAGCAATCAGCCCCAGCATTTT
CASSGWRETLSNQPQHF
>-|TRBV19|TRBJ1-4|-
TGTGCCAGTAGCCTGAATGGAGCGGGAGTTAATGAAAAACTGTTTTTT
CASSLNGAGVNEKLFF
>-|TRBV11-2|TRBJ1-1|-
TGTGCCAGCAGCGCCAGGGGTAGCACTGAAGCTTTCTTT
CASSARGSTEAFF
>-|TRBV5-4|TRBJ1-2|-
TGTGCCAGCAGCTTGGCGGCCCCAGGGTATGGCTACACCTTC
CASSLAAPGYGYTF
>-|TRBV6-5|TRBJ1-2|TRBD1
TGTGCCAGCAGTTACCTCGGGACAGGATACTTTGGGGGCTACACCTTC
CASSYLGTGYFGGYTF
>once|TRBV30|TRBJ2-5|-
TGTGCCTGGAGTGTAGTTGGAGGATGGGAGACCCAGTACTTC
CAWSVVGGWETQYF
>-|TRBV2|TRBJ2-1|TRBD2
TGTGCCAGCAGAGCCACCGGGACTAGCGGGAGAAGCGAGCAGTTCTTC
CASRATGTSGRSEQFF
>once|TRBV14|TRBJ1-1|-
TGTGCCAGCAGCCAAGAACGGAGGAACACTGAAGCTTTCTTT
CASSQERRNTEAFF
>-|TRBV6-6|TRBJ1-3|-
TGTGCCAGCAGTCTACAGAGCTCTGGAAACACCATATATTTT
CASSLQSSGNTIYF
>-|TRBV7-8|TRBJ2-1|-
TGTGCCAGCAGTCCCCGCGGGGGCCGGTACAATGAGCAGTTCTTC
CASSPRGGRYNEQFF
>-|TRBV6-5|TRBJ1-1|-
TGTGCCAGCAGTTACTCGCCGGGGAACACTGAAGCTTTCTTT
CASSYSPGNTEAFF
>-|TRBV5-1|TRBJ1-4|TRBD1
TGCGCCAGCAGGGAGGGACAGGGGAGTGGAGCTAATGAAAAACTGTTTTTT
CASREGQGSGANEKLFF
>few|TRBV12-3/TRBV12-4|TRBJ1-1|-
TGTGCCAGCAGCAGGGTCATGAACACTGAAGCTTTCTTT
CASSRVMNTEAFF
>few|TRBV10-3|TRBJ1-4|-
TGTGCCATCCAGGGTCAGACTAATGAAAAACTGTTTTTT
CAIQGQTNEKLFF
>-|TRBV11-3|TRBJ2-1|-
TGTGCCAGCAGCTTCGCTAGCTCCGGCGAGCAGTTCTTC
CASSFASSGEQFF
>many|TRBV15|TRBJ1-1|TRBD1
TGTGCCACCAGCAGTTCGAGGCAGGGGGCGATGGGCACTGAAGCTTTCTTT
CATSSSRQGAMGTEAFF
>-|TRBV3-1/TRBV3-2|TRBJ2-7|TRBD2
TGTGCCAGCAGCCGGACTAGCGCAGCCTACGAGCAGTACTTC
CASSRTSAAYEQYF
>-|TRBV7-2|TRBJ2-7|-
TGTGCCAGCAGATACCAGGGGTCCGACGAGCAGTACTTC
CASRYQGSDEQYF
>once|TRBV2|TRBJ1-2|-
TGTGCCAGCAGTGAAGACGCGGGGGATGGCTACACCTTC
CASSEDAGDGYTF